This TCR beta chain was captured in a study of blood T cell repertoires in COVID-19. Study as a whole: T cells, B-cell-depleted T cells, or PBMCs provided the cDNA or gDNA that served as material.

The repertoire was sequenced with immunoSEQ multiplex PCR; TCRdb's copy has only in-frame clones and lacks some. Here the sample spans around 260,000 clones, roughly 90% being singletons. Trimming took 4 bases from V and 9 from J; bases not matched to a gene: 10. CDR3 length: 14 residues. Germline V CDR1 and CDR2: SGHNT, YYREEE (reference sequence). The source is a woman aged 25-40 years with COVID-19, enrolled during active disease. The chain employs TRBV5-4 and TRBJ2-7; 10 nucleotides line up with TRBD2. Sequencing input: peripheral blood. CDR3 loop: CASSDGASGRPQYF. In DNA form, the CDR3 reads TGTGCCAGCAGCGATGGGGCTAGCGGGAGACCGCAGTACTTC.